Listed here are 7 T cell receptor beta chains from one sample, sequenced in a study of identical twins. MiXCR was run by TCRdb on the 5' RACE reads, yielding one entry per CDR3 protein. The sample yields some 500,000 distinct CDR3 sequences, 13% to 15% seen once. In addition, the sample was reused for a study of yellow fever vaccine responses in identical twins.

The material sequenced was CD4+ T cells sorted from blood. The receptors originated from a woman under 30 in good health.

There are a few counts of this clonotype. The genes are TRBV20-1 and TRBJ2-4, with TRBD1 as a possible D gene (6 bases). The CDR3 spans 16 residues. Germline CDR1 reads DFQATT; CDR2 reads SNEGSKA (reference sequence). V dropped 1 base and J dropped 1 base, with 14 bases sitting between them. The CDR3 is CSARGYVGAAKNIQYF. The CDR3, as DNA: TGCAGTGCTAGAGGCTATGTGGGGGCGGCCAAAAACATTCAGTACTTC.

The chain joins TRBV28 to TRBJ2-7; possible D gene TRBD2, 5 bases. The CDR3 has 12 amino acids. Germline V gene data show CDR1 as MDHEN and CDR2 as SYDVKM. The V end was cut by 6 bases, the J end by 7 bases, with 13 bases between. This chain's CDR3 is CASRVASTEQYF. As DNA, the CDR3 is TGTGCCAGCAGGGTAGCGTCTACGGAGCAGTACTTC.

V usage is TRBV29-1 and J usage is TRBJ2-3, with 11 bases matching TRBD2. CDR1 is SQVTM and CDR2 is ANQGSEA in the germline V gene. The V and J ends lost 6 bases and 2 bases, in that order; junction bases with no gene match: 10. CDR3 length: 16 residues. The CDR3 DNA follows: TGCAGCGTCCCCCTGACTAGCGGGGAATACACAGATACGCAGTATTTT. The encoded protein is CSVPLTSGEYTDTQYF.

This chain uses TRBV5-6 with TRBJ2-7; weak D call: TRBD1 (6 bases). Germline CDR1 and CDR2: SGHDT and YYEEEE. The V end lost 0 bases, the J end lost 4 bases, and 11 bases lay between the germline ends. This CDR3 contains 14 residues. CDR3 sequence reads: CASSLAPGEYEQYF. Here the CDR3 DNA reads TGTGCCAGCAGCTTGGCCCCAGGGGAATACGAGCAGTACTTC.

This rearrangement joins TRBV29-1 to TRBJ2-2; 8 bases are a match to TRBD1. Germline assignment: CDR1 SQVTM and CDR2 ANQGSEA. Trimming cost V 3 bases and J 6 bases; bases outside gene matches: 9. The CDR3 length is 15 residues. DNA of the CDR3: TGCAGCGTTGATAGGGGGCAGGGGGCTGCCGGGGAGCTGTTTTTT. Translation: CSVDRGQGAAGELFF.

The V call is TRBV7-2, the J call TRBJ1-6; D is perhaps TRBD1 (6 bases). V was shortened by 5 bases and J by 6 bases, with 14 bases between the two germline ends. This CDR3 is built from 15 residues. CDR1 and CDR2 from the germline V gene are SGHTA and FQGNSA. The CDR3 region has the DNA TGTGCCAGCAGCCTAATCAGGGGCGCTAATTCACCCCTCCACTTT. Protein sequence: CASSLIRGANSPLHF. Filled out from reference TRBV7-2 and TRBJ1-6, the complete variable domain reads GAGVSQSPSNKVTEKGKDVELRCDPISGHTALYWYRQSLGQGLEFLIYFQGNSAPDKSGLPSDRFSAERTGGSVSTLTIQRTQQEDSAVYLCASSLIRGANSPLHFGNGTRLTVT.

The J gene is TRBJ2-5, the V gene TRBV2, with D hard to call. The germline CDR1 and CDR2 sequences are SNHLY and FYNNEI. The CDR3 runs to 12 residues. Between the trimmed V and J ends, which lost 6 bases and 5 bases, there was a span of 10 bases. CDR3: CASRRFSETQYF. The CDR3 bases are TGTGCCAGCAGGAGGTTCTCCGAGACCCAGTACTTC.